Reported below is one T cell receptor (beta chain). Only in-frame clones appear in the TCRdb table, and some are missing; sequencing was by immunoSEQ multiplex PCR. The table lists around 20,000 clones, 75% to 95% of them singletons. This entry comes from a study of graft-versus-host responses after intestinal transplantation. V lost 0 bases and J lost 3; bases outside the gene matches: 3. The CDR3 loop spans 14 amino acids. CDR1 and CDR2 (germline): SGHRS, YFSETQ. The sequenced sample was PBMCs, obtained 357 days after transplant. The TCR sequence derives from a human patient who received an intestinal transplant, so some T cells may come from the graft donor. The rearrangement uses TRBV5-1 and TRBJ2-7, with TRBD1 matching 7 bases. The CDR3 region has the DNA TGCGCCAGCAGCTTGGGGGACAGCCTCTACGAGCAGTACTTC. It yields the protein CASSLGDSLYEQYF.